A single sample is the source of the 23 T cell receptor beta chains below, sequenced in a study of blood T cell repertoires in COVID-19. Sequencing used immunoSEQ multiplex PCR; TCRdb keeps in-frame clones, though not all of them. Found here are 150,000 to 200,000 clones, approximately 87% of them singletons; the top ten hold 12%. The sequenced sample was peripheral blood. The receptors were sampled from a woman in her 70s with COVID-19, enrolled during active disease.

The J gene is TRBJ2-1, the V gene TRBV30, with 9 bases aligning to TRBD2. The CDR3 extends over 14 amino acids. V lost 8 bases to trimming and J lost 3 bases; unmatched junction nucleotides: 8. CDR1 and CDR2 (germline): GTSNPN, SVGIG (reference sequence). The CDR3: CAAGTSRSYNEQFF. The CDR3, as DNA: TGTGCCGCAGGGACTAGCAGAAGCTACAATGAGCAGTTCTTC. The full variable domain, completed using reference TRBV30 and TRBJ2-1, is SQTIHQWPATLVQPVGSPLSLECTVEGTSNPNLYWYRQAAGRGLQLLFYSVGIGQISSEVPQNLSASRPQDRQFILSSKKLLLSDSGFYLCAAGTSRSYNEQFFGPGTRLTVL.

This sequence joins TRBV4-1 and TRBJ2-6; 7 nucleotides agree with TRBD1. The V gene end was trimmed by 4 bases and the J gene end by 0 bases; junction bases not matched to a gene: 6. Germline CDR1 is MGHRA and CDR2 is YSYEKL. This CDR3 is 17 amino acids long. The CDR3 reads CASSRGTENSGANVLTF. The CDR3 DNA is TGCGCCAGCAGCCGTGGGACAGAAAACTCTGGGGCCAACGTCCTGACTTTC.

This clone was detected only a few times. V is TRBV14 and J is TRBJ2-1; D is unclear. Looked up from germline, CDR1 is SGHDN and CDR2 is FVKESK. This CDR3 has 16 amino acids. Trimming cost V 2 bases and J 6 bases, with 17 bases left between them. The CDR3 is CASSQTNYKLVNEQFF. As DNA, the CDR3 is TGTGCCAGCAGCCAAACCAACTACAAGTTGGTCAATGAGCAGTTCTTC.

In nucleotides, the CDR3 is TGTGCCAGCAGCCCCGGGACAGGAGGATCCTACGAGCAGTACTTC. Its translation is CASSPGTGGSYEQYF. This sequence joins TRBV6-5 and TRBJ2-7; the match to TRBD1 covers 8 bases. Germline loops: CDR1 MNHEY, CDR2 SVGAGI. After removal of 6 bases from V and 1 base from J, the junction contained 8 bases not matched to a gene. The CDR3 runs to 15 residues.

The count of this clone is one. The rearrangement uses TRBV18 and TRBJ1-5, with D tentatively TRBD1 (6 bases). V dropped 2 bases and J dropped 6 bases, with 14 bases sitting between them. The germline CDR1 and CDR2 sequences are KGHSH and LQKENI. CDR3 length equals 15 residues. CDR3 sequence: CASSPVQGVGQPQHF. CDR3 DNA sequence: TGTGCCAGCTCACCAGTACAGGGTGTAGGTCAGCCCCAGCATTTT.

V gene TRBV19 combines with J gene TRBJ2-2, with 12 bases fitting TRBD2. The CDR3 consists of 17 residues. CDR1 is LNHDA and CDR2 is SQIVND in the germline V gene (reference sequence). V trimming: 5 bases; J trimming: 4 bases; junction bases outside the gene matches: 8. The CDR3 coding sequence is TGTGCCAGTAGTTTGAGACTAGCGGGAGATGGCACCGGGGAGCTGTTTTTT. It yields the protein CASSLRLAGDGTGELFF. The variable domain in full, completed from reference TRBV19 and TRBJ2-2, reads DGGITQSPKYLFRKEGQNVTLSCEQNLNHDAMYWYRQDPGQGLRLIYYSQIVNDFQKGDIAEGYSVSREKKESFPLTVTSAQKNPTAFYLCASSLRLAGDGTGELFFGEGSRLTVL.

This rearrangement joins TRBV6-5 to TRBJ1-5; D call uncertain. The CDR3 has 14 residues. The V and J ends lost 4 bases and 5 bases respectively, with 12 bases between them. Germline assignment: CDR1 MNHEY and CDR2 SVGAGI. The CDR3: CASSSADVDQPQHF. Here the CDR3 DNA reads TGTGCCAGCAGTTCCGCGGATGTGGATCAGCCCCAGCATTTT.

The table lists this clone with a count of one. This chain uses TRBV21-1 with TRBJ2-7; TRBD2 is the table's D call and was not checked against the DNA. TRBV21-1 is listed as a pseudogene. This CDR3 comprises 15 residues. CDR3 bases: TGTGCCAGCAGCAAGCAGCGGGGTTACCCCTACGAGCAGTACTTC. Its translation is CASSKQRGYPYEQYF.

The genes are TRBV18 and TRBJ2-7; 8 positions match TRBD1. The junction had 3 bases not matched to a gene; V was cut back by 0 bases and J by 2 bases. The CDR3 extends over 15 amino acids. CDR1 and CDR2 from the germline V gene are KGHSH and LQKENI. The CDR3 coding sequence is TGTGCCAGCTCACCACCCGGACAGGGCCCCTACGAGCAGTACTTC. This encodes CASSPPGQGPYEQYF.

This chain links TRBV27 with TRBJ1-4; 9 nucleotides line up with TRBD1. The length of the CDR3 is 15 residues. Germline-derived CDR1 and CDR2 are MNHEY and SMNVEV (reference sequence). Trimming at V came to 4 bases and at J to 7 bases, leaving 7 bases not matched to a gene. CDR3 protein: CASSWSGQGGEKLFF. CDR3 sequence (DNA): TGTGCCAGCAGTTGGTCGGGACAGGGAGGTGAAAAACTGTTTTTT.

This clone showed up just once. V and J are TRBV6-5 and TRBJ2-7; tentatively, D is TRBD1 (5 bases). The V end lost 7 bases, the J end lost 2 bases, and 15 bases lay between the germline ends. Germline V CDR1 and CDR2: MNHEY, SVGAGI. The CDR3 spans 14 residues. The DNA for the CDR3 is TGTGCCAGCACCCGAACCGGACAAACCTACGAGCAGTACTTC. Translation gives CASTRTGQTYEQYF.

The chain links TRBV27 to TRBJ1-1; TRBD1 might be the D (5 bases). This CDR3 spans 16 amino acids. Germline values: CDR1 MNHEY, CDR2 SMNVEV (reference sequence). Trimming shortened V by 1 base and J by 1 base, and 13 bases separated the two germline ends. The CDR3 DNA reads as TGTGCCAGCAGTTTATACAGGCCTAGAGGGAACACTGAAGCTTTCTTT. This codes for CASSLYRPRGNTEAFF.

The chain couples TRBV6-1 to TRBJ1-3; no reliable D call. CDR3 length equals 15 residues. V was clipped by 2 bases and J by 0 bases, with 8 bases between them. Germline CDR1 is MNHNS and CDR2 is SASEGT. The CDR3 loop reads CASSEYEISGNTIYF. CDR3 bases: TGTGCCAGCAGTGAATACGAGATCTCTGGAAACACCATATATTTT.

The genes are TRBV6-5 and TRBJ2-1; 8 nucleotides align to TRBD1. V gave up 6 bases and J gave up 6 bases; unmatched junction bases: 7. Germline CDR1 reads MNHEY; CDR2 reads SVGAGI. The CDR3 runs 14 residues. The DNA of the CDR3 is TGTGCCAGCAGCATGGACAGGGTAGGCAATGAGCAGTTCTTC. It translates to CASSMDRVGNEQFF.

This clone was seen a few times. This rearrangement joins TRBV19 to TRBJ2-2; 10 bases align to TRBD1. V shed 8 bases and J 6 bases; nucleotides not matched to a gene: 9. This CDR3 is built from 15 residues. Germline V lookup: CDR1 LNHDA, CDR2 SQIVND (reference sequence). The CDR3 DNA follows: TGTGCCAGTCGGTCGGGACAGGGGTCTTCCGGGGAGCTGTTTTTT. It yields the protein CASRSGQGSSGELFF.

V and J are TRBV18 and TRBJ2-6; D ambiguous. Germline assignment: CDR1 KGHSH and CDR2 LQKENI. The CDR3 length is 17 residues. V lost 6 bases and J 0 bases, leaving 15 bases between the germline ends. DNA for the CDR3: TGTGCCAGCTCGCCCGCCAACAGAGTCTCTGGGGCCAACGTCCTGACTTTC. As protein: CASSPANRVSGANVLTF.

CDR3 protein: CASSPGTDNQPQHF. The CDR3 bases are TGTGCCAGCTCACCTGGGACAGACAATCAGCCCCAGCATTTT. The chain combines TRBV18 with TRBJ1-5; TRBD1 matches 7 bases. Germline assignment: CDR1 KGHSH and CDR2 LQKENI. This CDR3 region has 14 residues. With V trimmed by 3 bases and J by 3 bases, 2 bases remained unmatched. Full variable domain (remainder filled in from reference TRBV18 and TRBJ1-5): NAGVMQNPRHLVRRRGQEARLRCSPMKGHSHVYWYRQLPEEGLKFMVYLQKENIIDESGMPKERFSAEFPKEGPSILRIQQVVRGDSAAYFCASSPGTDNQPQHFGDGTRLSIL.

This clone appeared a single time. The rearrangement uses TRBV7-8 and TRBJ2-7; the match to TRBD2 covers 7 bases. Germline-derived CDR1 and CDR2 are SGHVS and FQNEAQ. Trimming at V came to 1 base and at J to 4 bases, leaving 7 bases not matched to a gene. The CDR3 is made up of 15 amino acids. CDR3 loop: CASSLGGTTDYEQYF. CDR3 DNA sequence: TGTGCCAGCAGCTTAGGCGGGACTACAGATTACGAGCAGTACTTC.

The chain is built from TRBV10-3 and TRBJ1-2, with TRBD1 as a possible D gene (5 bases). V was cut by 6 bases and J by 4 bases, with 12 bases left in between. In germline, CDR1 is ENHRY, CDR2 SYGVKD. CDR3 length equals 13 residues. The CDR3 coding sequence is TGTGCCATCAGCAAGCTACAGGCCTATGGCTACACCTTC. Translating gives CAISKLQAYGYTF.

The V call is TRBV19, the J call TRBJ1-1; D possibly corresponds to TRBD1 (5 bases). Trimming removed 4 bases from V and 1 base from J, with 10 bases in between. The CDR3 runs 14 residues. The germline CDR1 and CDR2 sequences are LNHDA and SQIVND (reference sequence). The CDR3 spells CASSTNGGNTEAFF. For the CDR3, the DNA is TGTGCCAGTAGTACGAACGGGGGGAACACTGAAGCTTTCTTT.

The chain has TRBV6-1 and TRBJ2-7; tentatively, D is TRBD2 (5 bases). V was cut by 0 bases and J by 4 bases, with 13 bases left in between. CDR3 length: 15 residues. The germline CDR1 and CDR2 sequences are MNHNS and SASEGT. DNA for the CDR3: TGTGCCAGCAGTGAAGCTAGCGCGCTAAAATACGAGCAGTACTTC. Its translation: CASSEASALKYEQYF.

The chain has TRBV29-1 and TRBJ2-5; maybe TRBD2 (6 bases). Trimming shortened V by 4 bases and J by 3 bases, and 24 bases separated the two germline ends. The germline V gene encodes CDR1 SQVTM and CDR2 ANQGSEA. CDR3 length: 17 amino acids. The CDR3 loop is CSVAGREGAIAKETQYF. The CDR3 DNA reads TGCAGCGTTGCGGGGCGGGAAGGAGCTATAGCGAAAGAGACCCAGTACTTC.

V is TRBV7-3 and J is TRBJ1-6; no definite D call. V lost 3 bases, J lost 6 bases, and 12 bases lay in between. This CDR3 comprises 15 residues. Per the germline V gene, CDR1 is SGHTA and CDR2 is FQGTGA. CDR3 nucleotides: TGTGCCAGCAGCTTGGGAGGGAGTGGTAATTCACCCCTCCACTTT. Protein: CASSLGGSGNSPLHF.